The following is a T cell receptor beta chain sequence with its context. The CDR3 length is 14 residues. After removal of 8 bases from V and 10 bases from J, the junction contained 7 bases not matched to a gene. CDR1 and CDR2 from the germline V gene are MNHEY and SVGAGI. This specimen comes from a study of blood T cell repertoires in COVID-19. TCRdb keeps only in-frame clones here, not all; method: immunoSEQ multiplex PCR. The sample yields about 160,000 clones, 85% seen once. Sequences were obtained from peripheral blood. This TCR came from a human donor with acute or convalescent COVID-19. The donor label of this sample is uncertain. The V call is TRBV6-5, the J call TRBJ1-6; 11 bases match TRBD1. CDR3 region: CASFSGQGESPLHF. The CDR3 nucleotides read TGTGCCAGCTTTTCGGGACAGGGGGAATCACCCCTCCACTTT.